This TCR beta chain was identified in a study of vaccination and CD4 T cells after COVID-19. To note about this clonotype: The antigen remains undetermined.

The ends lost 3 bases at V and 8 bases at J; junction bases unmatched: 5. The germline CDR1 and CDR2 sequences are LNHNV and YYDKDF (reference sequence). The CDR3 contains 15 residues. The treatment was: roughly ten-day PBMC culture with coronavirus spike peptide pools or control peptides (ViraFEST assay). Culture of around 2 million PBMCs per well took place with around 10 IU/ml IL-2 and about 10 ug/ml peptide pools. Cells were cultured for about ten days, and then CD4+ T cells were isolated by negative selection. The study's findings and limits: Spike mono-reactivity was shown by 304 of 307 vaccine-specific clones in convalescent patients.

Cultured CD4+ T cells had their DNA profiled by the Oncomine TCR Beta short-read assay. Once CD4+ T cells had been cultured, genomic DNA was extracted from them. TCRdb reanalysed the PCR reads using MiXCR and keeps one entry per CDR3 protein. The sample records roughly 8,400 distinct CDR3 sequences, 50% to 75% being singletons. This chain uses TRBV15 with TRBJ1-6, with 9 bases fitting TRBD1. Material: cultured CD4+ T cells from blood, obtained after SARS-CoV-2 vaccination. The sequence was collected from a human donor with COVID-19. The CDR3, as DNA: TGTGCCACCAGCAGGGTCGGGACAGGGCATTCACCCCTCCACTTT. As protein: CATSRVGTGHSPLHF. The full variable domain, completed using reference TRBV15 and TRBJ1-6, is DAMVIQNPRYQVTQFGKPVTLSCSQTLNHNVMYWYQQKSSQAPKLLFHYYDKDFNNEADTPDNFQSRRPNTSFCFLDIRSPGLGDTAMYLCATSRVGTGHSPLHFGNGTRLTVT.